These T cell receptor beta chains were read from a single sample in a study of blood T cell repertoires in COVID-19. Libraries were prepared by immunoSEQ multiplex PCR; TCRdb keeps only in-frame clonotypes and omits some of them. Of 120,000 to 150,000 clones in the sample, roughly 88% were seen once. Specimen: peripheral blood. Source of these receptors: a man aged 60-69 years with active or convalescent COVID-19. The CDR3 runs from the conserved cysteine through the conserved F or W.

CDR3 | V
CATSRDRRTGKEGTEAFF | TRBV15
CASSGTSSGRNSSYNEQFF | TRBV9
CASSLTQDYEQYF | TRBV19
CASSGLAGGSDTQYF | TRBV9
CSASGEGRNEQYF | TRBV20-1
CASSQRASGTSGYNEQFF | TRBV7-6
CASSLRSGGDTQYF | TRBV27
CASSEQQVNEKLFF | TRBV2
CASTRDSNQPQHF | TRBV2
CASSLGRDTDTQYF | TRBV5-6
CASSTGTGASTEAFF | TRBV28
CASSLGGAGSYEQYF | TRBV7-3
CASSFSGGRGNGYTF | TRBV11-2
CASSILWGQDTDTQYF | TRBV19
CASSFGAGQGASREQFF | TRBV7-9
CASSPPSGRTETQYF | TRBV18
CASSRLGGSPDTQYF | TRBV5-1
CASSLDGLAGGYTGELFF | TRBV5-1
CASGRVDRLNYGYTF | TRBV7-2
CATSRGPGRARGSDEQYF | TRBV15
CASSQERGSSYNEQFF | TRBV27
CASSYSSLSGNTIYF | TRBV6-2/TRBV6-3
CASSIRGGDNSPLHF | TRBV19
CSATQGIKAFF | TRBV20-1
CASSRMGLAGYEQYF | TRBV18
CASSRQGGFYNEQFF | TRBV19
CASSLDSEAFF | TRBV3-1/TRBV3-2
CASSLGQLYGYTF | TRBV5-8
CASSEPGQGWETQYF | TRBV6-1
CASSLEIQVGGNTIYF | TRBV28
CASSSHGAGVSGEQFF | TRBV7-2
CASSSTRSYEQYF | TRBV5-1
CASSQEQSKSGANVLTF | TRBV4-2
CASSLVGPGGSQNEQFF | TRBV11-2
CASSIGTSGRAFHTQYF | TRBV9
CAKTSQTGLAGGNEQFF | TRBV2
CASSQGQGLNTYNEQFF | TRBV4-2
CATSDERKETQYF | TRBV24-1
CASSFSQNYNEQFF | TRBV5-4
CASIPGGDGQPQHF | TRBV5-5
CASSTTSGTFREQYF | TRBV18
CASSEPPGLARTYEQYF | TRBV25-1
CASSSPRGRETEKLFF | TRBV5-5
CASSLDGASGNTIYF | TRBV4-1
CASIPERGYGYTF | TRBV11-2
CASSLTLGGRTEAFF | TRBV7-3
CASRREGAMNTEAFF | TRBV5-1
CASSVGGRSYNEQFF | TRBV9